This T cell receptor (beta chain) was observed in a study of cytomegalovirus exposure and HLA in healthy donors. Study results and limitations: Whilst most TCR sequences proved rare, a subset of public TCRs occurred across many donors. Reported results showed that the classifier diagnosed cytomegalovirus status with high specificity and sensitivity.

This clone was found a few times. The antigen is unknown. 60 Vbeta and 13 Jbeta primers were used in PCR. TCRdb's copy holds only in-frame clones and misses some; the assay was immunoSEQ multiplex PCR. The sample yields 90,000 to 110,000 clones, approximately 80% seen once. Material: PBMCs. The TCR sequence derives from a man aged 25 to 40 in good health and CMV-seronegative.

The CDR3 here is CASSQDHTDSYNEQFF. The DNA of the CDR3 is TGTGCCAGCAGCCAAGATCATACTGACTCATACAATGAGCAGTTCTTC. V is TRBV14 and J is TRBJ2-1, with D hard to call. The CDR3 runs to 16 residues. Germline lookup yields CDR1 SGHDN and CDR2 FVKESK. V dropped 0 bases and J dropped 4 bases, with 13 bases sitting between them.